This T cell receptor beta chain was retrieved from a study of blood T cell repertoires in COVID-19. For the study at large: The study drew acute and convalescent COVID-19 samples from the United States, Italy and Spain. The cDNA or gDNA used as material had been derived from T cells, B-cell-depleted T cells, or PBMCs.

Authors' processing steps: Amplifying reference gene primers gave estimates of nucleated cell counts. The repertoire was sequenced with immunoSEQ multiplex PCR; TCRdb's copy has only in-frame clones and lacks some. Clone size and V and J calls were adopted from that table, with D and trimming inferred from the DNA. The sample holds about 160,000 clones, approximately 95% seen once. Trimming at V came to 6 bases and at J to 11 bases, leaving 8 bases not matched to a gene. Looked up from germline, CDR1 is SNHLY and CDR2 is FYNNEI. The CDR3 covers 13 residues. V and J are TRBV2 and TRBJ1-3; 9 nucleotides line up with TRBD1. The sequenced material came from peripheral blood. The receptor was derived from a woman in her 50s with acute or convalescent COVID-19. The CDR3 bases are TGTGCCAGCAGGGGGGACAGGGCGGAAGCCATATATTTT. Translating it yields CASRGDRAEAIYF.